This T cell receptor (beta chain) was identified in a study of PD-1 blockade in classical Hodgkin lymphoma. For the study at large: It was nivolumab at 3 mg/kg, given intravenously every 2 weeks, that patients received.

This CDR3 has 13 amino acids. Trimming pared 2 bases from V and 0 bases from J, leaving 5 bases between. Germline CDR1 GTSNPN, CDR2 SVGIG (reference sequence). Study-wide results and caveats: Newly diagnosed patients had baseline TCR diversity that was reportedly lower than that of healthy donors. Patients who responded completely had about the same baseline diversity as newly diagnosed patients.

Assay: immunoSEQ multiplex PCR; the TCRdb copy retains only in-frame clones and omits some. The data contain 100,000 to 120,000 clones, approximately 89% of them singletons. With respect to this clone: No antigen is known for it.

Time point: cycle 4 day 1 (C4D1), after six to seven weeks of nivolumab. Exposure to brentuximab vedotin varied, and each patient had relapsed following autologous stem cell transplantation. Complete response, partial response or progressive disease were the best responses. The source material was peripheral blood mononuclear cells (PBMCs), sampled before the fourth cycle of nivolumab. V is TRBV30 and J is TRBJ1-5; no firm D call. The receptor was derived from a human donor with classical Hodgkin lymphoma. CDR3 loop: CAWSLDSNQPQHF. The CDR3 nucleotides read TGTGCCTGGAGTCTAGATAGCAATCAGCCCCAGCATTTT.